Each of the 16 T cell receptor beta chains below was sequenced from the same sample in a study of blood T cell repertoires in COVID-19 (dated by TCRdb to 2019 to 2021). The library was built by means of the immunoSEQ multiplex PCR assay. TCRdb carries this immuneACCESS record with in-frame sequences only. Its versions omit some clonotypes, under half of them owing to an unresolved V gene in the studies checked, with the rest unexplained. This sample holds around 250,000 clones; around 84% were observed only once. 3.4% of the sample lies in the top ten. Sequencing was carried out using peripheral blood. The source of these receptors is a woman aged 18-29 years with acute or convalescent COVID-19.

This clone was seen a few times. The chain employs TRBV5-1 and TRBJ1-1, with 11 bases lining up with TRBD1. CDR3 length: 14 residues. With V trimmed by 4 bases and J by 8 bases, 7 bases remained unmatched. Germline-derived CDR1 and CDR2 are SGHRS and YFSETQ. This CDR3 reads CASSGRTGGFEAFF. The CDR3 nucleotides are TGCGCCAGCAGCGGGAGGACAGGGGGCTTCGAAGCTTTCTTT.

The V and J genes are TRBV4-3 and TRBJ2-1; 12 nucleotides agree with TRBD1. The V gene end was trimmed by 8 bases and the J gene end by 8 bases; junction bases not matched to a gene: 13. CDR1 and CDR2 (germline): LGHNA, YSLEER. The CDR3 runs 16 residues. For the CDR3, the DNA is TGCGCCAGCGACGCCGGGTGGGGACAGGGGGCCCATGAGCAGTTCTTC. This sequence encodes CASDAGWGQGAHEQFF.

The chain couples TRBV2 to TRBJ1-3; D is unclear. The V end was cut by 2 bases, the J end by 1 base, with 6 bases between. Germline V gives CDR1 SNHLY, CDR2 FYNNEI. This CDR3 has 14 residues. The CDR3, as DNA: TGTGCCAGCAGTGAATGGCTTTCTGGAAACACCATATATTTT. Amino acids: CASSEWLSGNTIYF.

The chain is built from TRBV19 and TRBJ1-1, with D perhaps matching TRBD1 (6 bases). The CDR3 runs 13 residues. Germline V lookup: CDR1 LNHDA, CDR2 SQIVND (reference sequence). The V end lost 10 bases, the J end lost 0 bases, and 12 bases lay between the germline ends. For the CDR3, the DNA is TGTGCCACCAGACAGGATATGAACACTGAAGCTTTCTTT. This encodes CATRQDMNTEAFF.

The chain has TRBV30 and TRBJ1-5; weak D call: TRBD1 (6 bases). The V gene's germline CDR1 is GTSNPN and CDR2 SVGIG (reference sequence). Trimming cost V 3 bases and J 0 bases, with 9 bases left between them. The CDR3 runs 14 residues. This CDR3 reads CAWRGQSSNQPQHF. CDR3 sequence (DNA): TGTGCCTGGAGGGGACAATCTAGCAATCAGCCCCAGCATTTT.

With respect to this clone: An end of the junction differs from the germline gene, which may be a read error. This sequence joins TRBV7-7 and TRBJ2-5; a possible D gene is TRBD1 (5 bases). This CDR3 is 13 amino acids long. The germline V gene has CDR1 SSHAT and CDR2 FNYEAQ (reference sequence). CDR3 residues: CASSLARAETQYF. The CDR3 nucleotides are TGTGCTAGCAGCTTAGCCAGGGCGGAGACCCAGTACTTC. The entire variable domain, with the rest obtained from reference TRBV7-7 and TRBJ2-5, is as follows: GAGVSQSPRYKVTKRGQDVTLRCDPISSHATLYWYQQALGQGPEFLTYFNYEAQPDKSGLPSDRFSAERPEGSISTLTIQRTEQRDSAMYRCASSLARAETQYFGPGTRLLVL.

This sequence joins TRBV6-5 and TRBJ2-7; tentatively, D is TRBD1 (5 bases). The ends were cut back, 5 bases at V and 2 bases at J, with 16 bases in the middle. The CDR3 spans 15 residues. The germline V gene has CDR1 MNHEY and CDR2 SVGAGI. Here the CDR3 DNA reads TGTGCCAGCAGTCCACCCGTGGGGCCTCCCTACGAGCAGTACTTC. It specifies CASSPPVGPPYEQYF.

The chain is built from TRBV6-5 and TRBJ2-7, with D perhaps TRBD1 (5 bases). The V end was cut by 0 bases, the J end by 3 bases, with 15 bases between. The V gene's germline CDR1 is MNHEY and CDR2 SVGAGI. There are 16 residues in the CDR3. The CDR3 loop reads CASSYSRQLRGYEQYF. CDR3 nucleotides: TGTGCCAGCAGTTACTCGAGACAGTTAAGGGGCTACGAGCAGTACTTC.

The CDR3 loop is CASSPPTGFLAGANVLTF. The CDR3 DNA follows: TGTGCCAGCAGTCCGCCCACAGGGTTCCTCGCGGGGGCCAACGTCCTGACTTTC. The chain links TRBV27 to TRBJ2-6, with D maybe TRBD1 (6 bases). V was shortened by 5 bases and J by 4 bases, with 21 bases between the two germline ends. The CDR3 is made up of 18 amino acids. Germline lookup yields CDR1 MNHEY and CDR2 SMNVEV (reference sequence).

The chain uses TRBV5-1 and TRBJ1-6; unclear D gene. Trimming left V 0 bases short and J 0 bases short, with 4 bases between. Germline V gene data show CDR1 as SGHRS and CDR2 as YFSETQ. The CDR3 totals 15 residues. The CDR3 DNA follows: TGCGCCAGCAGCTTGGACAGCTCCTATAATTCACCCCTCCACTTT. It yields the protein CASSLDSSYNSPLHF.

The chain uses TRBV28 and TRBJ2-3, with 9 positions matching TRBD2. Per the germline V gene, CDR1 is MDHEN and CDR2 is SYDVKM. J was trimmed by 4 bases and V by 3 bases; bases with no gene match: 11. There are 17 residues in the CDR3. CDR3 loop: CASSLVSSGNLADTQYF. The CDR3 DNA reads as TGTGCCAGCAGTTTGGTGTCTAGCGGGAATTTGGCAGATACGCAGTATTTT.

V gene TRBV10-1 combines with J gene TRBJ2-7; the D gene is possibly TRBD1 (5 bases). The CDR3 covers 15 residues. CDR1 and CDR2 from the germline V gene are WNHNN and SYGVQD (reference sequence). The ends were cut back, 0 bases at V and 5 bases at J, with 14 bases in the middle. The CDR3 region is CASSESKDMDHEQYF. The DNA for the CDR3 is TGCGCCAGCAGTGAGTCGAAGGACATGGATCACGAGCAGTACTTC.

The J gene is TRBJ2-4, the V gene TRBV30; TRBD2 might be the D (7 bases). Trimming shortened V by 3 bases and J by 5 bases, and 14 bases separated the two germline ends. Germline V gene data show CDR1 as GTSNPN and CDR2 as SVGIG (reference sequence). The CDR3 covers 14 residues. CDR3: CAWSGGQSQNIQYF. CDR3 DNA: TGTGCCTGGAGCGGGGGGCAATCCCAAAACATTCAGTACTTC.

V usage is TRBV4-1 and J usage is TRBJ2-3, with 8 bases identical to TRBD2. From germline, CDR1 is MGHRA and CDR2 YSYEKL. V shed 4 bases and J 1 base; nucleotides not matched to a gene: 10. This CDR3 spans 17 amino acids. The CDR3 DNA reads TGCGCCAGCAGCCGAGGTTTCGGGGGGGACGGCACAGATACGCAGTATTTT. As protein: CASSRGFGGDGTDTQYF.

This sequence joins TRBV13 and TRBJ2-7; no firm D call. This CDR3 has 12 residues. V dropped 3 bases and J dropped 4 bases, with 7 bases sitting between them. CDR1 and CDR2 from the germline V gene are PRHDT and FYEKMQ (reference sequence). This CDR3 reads CASSFKKYEQYF. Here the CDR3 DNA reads TGTGCCAGCAGCTTCAAAAAATACGAGCAGTACTTC.

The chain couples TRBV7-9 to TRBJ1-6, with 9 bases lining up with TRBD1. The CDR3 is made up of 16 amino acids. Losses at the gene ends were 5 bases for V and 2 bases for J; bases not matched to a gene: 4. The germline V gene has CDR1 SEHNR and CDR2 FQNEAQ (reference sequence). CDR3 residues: CASSEGQGAYNSPLHF. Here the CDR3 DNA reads TGTGCCAGCAGCGAGGGACAGGGCGCCTATAATTCACCCCTCCACTTT.